Presented here are 2 T cell receptor beta chains from one specimen sequenced in a study of early T cells in non-severe SARS-CoV-2 infection. TCRdb reanalysed the 5' RACE reads using MiXCR and keeps one entry per CDR3 protein. The repertoire holds around 67,000 distinct CDR3 sequences, with 10% to 12% as singletons. Sequences were derived from whole blood, sampled at baseline. All receptors come from an adult who was a healthcare worker with PCR-confirmed SARS-CoV-2 infection or an uninfected control (not recorded which).

The rearrangement uses TRBV5-1 and TRBJ2-3; 8 positions agree with TRBD2. CDR3 size: 14 residues. The ends lost 7 bases at V and 1 base at J; junction bases unmatched: 5. Germline V gene data show CDR1 as SGHRS and CDR2 as YFSETQ. This CDR3 is CASAGGVGTDTQYF. The CDR3 DNA reads TGCGCCAGCGCGGGGGGTGTAGGCACAGATACGCAGTATTTT.

This clonotype was found a few times. The rearrangement joins TRBV7-8 to TRBJ2-5, with D tentatively TRBD2 (6 bases). The V gene lost 6 bases and the J gene lost 3 bases, with 20 bases spanning the gap. This CDR3 contains 16 residues. Germline-derived CDR1 and CDR2 are SGHVS and FQNEAQ. The CDR3 nucleotides are TGTGCCAGCAGACACCCTAGGGGAGGATTAAAAGAGACCCAGTACTTC. It encodes CASRHPRGGLKETQYF.